This T cell receptor (beta chain) was captured in a study of blood T cell repertoires in COVID-19 (dated by TCRdb to the early 2020s). Some background on the complete study: Samples covering the acute and convalescent phases of COVID-19 were provided by collaborators in the United States, Italy and Spain. The material from the prospective study consisted of cDNA or gDNA derived from T cells, B-cell-depleted T cells, or PBMCs. The repertoires were made available in a free public database intended to serve as a resource for research on the immune response to SARS-CoV-2. Where HLA class I and class II types were available, the types were taken from metadata supplied by the sample provider, not from assay-based typing. Nearly every sample came with metadata listing a de-identified subject ID, COVID-19 status, age in years and sex. Samples were obtained from the ongoing ImmuneRACE study (first 160 participants) and from about 1,300 subjects provided by 6 global collaborators. The dataset comprised deeply sampled blood TCRbeta repertoires from subjects exposed to, actively infected with, or recovered from COVID-19.

The immunoSEQ Assay, a bias-controlled multiplex PCR, was used to amplify TCRbeta CDR3 regions from genomic DNA. Under the source paper's analysis protocol: The number of nucleated cells in each sample was estimated from the amplification of reference gene primers within the assay. To quantify the absolute abundance of each unique TCRbeta CDR3 rearrangement, sequence reads were collapsed and filtered. For each sample, productive Simpson clonality was calculated as the square root of Simpson's diversity index across productive rearrangements. This is the immuneACCESS table as TCRdb keeps it, with only in-frame sequences that have V and J called. A part of the clones is gone; compared with another copy, unresolved V genes explain less than half, and the rest is unexplained. D and trimming come from the DNA, and the V and J calls and clone size come from that table. This sample gives 200,000 or so clones in total; 70% to 90% of them show up just once. The ten biggest clones cover roughly 6.2% of the sample.

Note on this clone: Its antigen has not been determined. Per-base quality was not reported, and no clone a single base away is much larger than it.

The CDR1 and CDR2 encoded by the germline V gene are SGHRS and YFSETQ. The germline V end is reduced by 0 bases and the J end by 2 bases; junction bases left unmatched: 3. From its cysteine to its phenylalanine, the CDR3 spans 15 amino acids. This entry keeps only the CDR3 DNA: 45 bases, framed from base 1. Another Seattle source contributed samples from volunteer blood donors who had recovered from COVID-19. Whole blood was collected in K2EDTA tubes by collaborating institutions according to the institutions' own protocols. For TCRbeta analysis, collaborators shipped samples in one of three forms: frozen whole blood, isolated PBMCs, or DNA extracted from either of those sample types. Broad study findings and their caveats: The quantity of clinical and demographic metadata differed by source and by participant and was supplied without curation.

This sequence uses TRBV5-1 and TRBJ2-5; 8 nucleotides in the junction match TRBD2. Sequenced input: peripheral blood. The receptor comes from a woman in her thirties or forties who had recovered from COVID-19. The CDR3 region reads CASSLDSGSQETQYF. The DNA reads TGCGCCAGCAGCTTGGACAGCGGGAGTCAAGAGACCCAGTACTTC.